These 27 T cell receptor beta chains were all obtained from the same sample, sequenced in a study of T cell responses to AZD1222 COVID-19 vaccine. The data were produced by immunoSEQ multiplex PCR, yet TCRdb's version contains in-frame clones alone and is incomplete. This table has about 140,000 clones, approximately 93% appearing once. The sequencing here drew on peripheral blood, taken 28 days after the second AZD1222 dose. These receptor sequences come from an adult who received the AZD1222 COVID-19 vaccine.

The rearrangement uses TRBV11-2 and TRBJ1-2, with a tentative D call TRBD1 (5 bases). The germline V gene encodes CDR1 SGHAT and CDR2 FQNNGV. V lost 5 bases, J lost 8 bases, and 24 bases lay in between. There are 16 residues in the CDR3. The CDR3 spells CASSAGGTGARRGYTF. CDR3 bases: TGTGCCAGCAGCGCTGGCGGGACCGGTGCCCGGAGGGGCTACACCTTC.

The V call is TRBV28, the J call TRBJ1-2; maybe TRBD1 (5 bases). The CDR3 totals 13 residues. Trimming took off 1 base at V and 4 bases at J, with 7 bases between the two ends. From germline, CDR1 is MDHEN and CDR2 SYDVKM. The CDR3 protein is CASSLLGTYGYTF. DNA of the CDR3: TGTGCCAGCAGTTTATTGGGGACCTATGGCTACACCTTC.

There are a few counts of this clone. The V and J genes are TRBV3-1 (or the pseudogene TRBV3-2) and TRBJ1-2, with TRBD1 matching 7 bases. Trimming cost V 4 bases and J 5 bases; bases outside gene matches: 13. Germline values: CDR1 LGHDT, CDR2 YNNKEL (reference sequence). CDR3 length: 16 amino acids. This CDR3 reads CASSLETGSQWYGYTF. In DNA form, the CDR3 reads TGTGCCAGCAGCCTAGAGACAGGGTCTCAATGGTATGGCTACACCTTC.

The chain has TRBV28 and TRBJ2-7; D perhaps matches TRBD1 (5 bases). Germline V gene lookup returns CDR1 MDHEN and CDR2 SYDVKM. CDR3 length: 14 amino acids. V lost 3 bases, J lost 4 bases, and 13 bases lay in between. CDR3 DNA: TGTGCCAGCAGTTTGATCTCAGGGATTTACGAGCAGTACTTC. This codes for CASSLISGIYEQYF.

This rearrangement joins TRBV11-2 to TRBJ2-5; 15 positions agree with TRBD2. The CDR3 runs 16 residues. Germline V CDR1 and CDR2: SGHAT, FQNNGV. J lost 6 bases, V lost 5 bases, and 7 bases had no gene match. The CDR3 is CASSRGLAGGPKTQYF. CDR3 coding DNA: TGTGCCAGCAGCCGAGGACTAGCGGGGGGGCCGAAGACCCAGTACTTC.

The chain uses TRBV27 and TRBJ2-7; D uncertain. The CDR3 extends over 14 amino acids. Trimming stripped 3 bases from V and 1 base from J, with 10 bases between. Germline V gene lookup returns CDR1 MNHEY and CDR2 SMNVEV (reference sequence). The CDR3 bases are TGTGCCAGCAGTTTGCGACTCCAATCCTACGAGCAGTACTTC. It codes for CASSLRLQSYEQYF.

The chain combines TRBV18 with TRBJ1-4; D is possibly TRBD1 (5 bases). This CDR3 is 13 amino acids long. Germline loops: CDR1 KGHSH, CDR2 LQKENI. V was cut by 1 base and J by 8 bases, with 8 bases left in between. CDR3 nucleotides: TGTGCCAGCTCACCACGGGGGTCCGAAAAACTGTTTTTT. It codes for CASSPRGSEKLFF.

V is TRBV6-5 and J is TRBJ1-3; TRBD1 might be the D (6 bases). This CDR3 is 16 amino acids long. With 0 bases removed from V and 6 bases from J, the gap between germline ends came to 15 bases. Germline loops: CDR1 MNHEY, CDR2 SVGAGI. CDR3 amino acids: CASSYSQGSPENTIYF. The CDR3, as DNA: TGTGCCAGCAGTTACTCTCAGGGGAGTCCGGAAAACACCATATATTTT.

The rearrangement joins TRBV5-4 to TRBJ1-2; 8 nucleotides align to TRBD1. The CDR3 sequence is 13 residues long. V shed 1 base, J shed 8 bases, and the junction held 4 bases outside the gene matches. Germline CDR1 is SGHNT and CDR2 is YYREEE (reference sequence). CDR3 nucleotides: TGTGCCAGCAGCTTGAGCAGGGGGCTGGGCTACACCTTC. Protein product: CASSLSRGLGYTF.

The V call is TRBV4-2, the J call TRBJ2-2, with D perhaps assigned TRBD1 or TRBD2 (6 bases each). CDR1 LGHNA and CDR2 YNFKEQ come from the germline V gene. V was shortened by 1 base and J by 0 bases, with 12 bases between the two germline ends. The CDR3 is 17 residues long. The CDR3 DNA reads TGTGCCAGCAGCCAAGGACCGAGGGGGGCGAACACCGGGGAGCTGTTTTTT. It specifies CASSQGPRGANTGELFF.

The rearrangement joins TRBV5-1 to TRBJ2-3; D is unresolved. CDR1 and CDR2 (germline): SGHRS, YFSETQ. V was clipped by 4 bases and J by 2 bases, with 2 bases between them. CDR3 length: 11 amino acids. The CDR3 nucleotides are TGCGCCAGCAGCGTCACAGATACGCAGTATTTT. It yields the protein CASSVTDTQYF.

The chain is built from TRBV7-9 and TRBJ1-5, with TRBD1 identical over 7 bases. The CDR3 consists of 15 residues. Germline V gene lookup returns CDR1 SEHNR and CDR2 FQNEAQ (reference sequence). Trimming removed 0 bases from V and 7 bases from J; junction bases left unmatched: 6. The CDR3 sequence: CASSLAITGDQPQHF. The CDR3 DNA reads TGTGCCAGCAGCTTAGCCATTACAGGGGACCAGCCCCAGCATTTT.

This chain uses TRBV5-1 with TRBJ1-4; 7 bases map to TRBD1. Per the germline V gene, CDR1 is SGHRS and CDR2 is YFSETQ. The junction had 7 bases not matched to a gene; V was cut back by 4 bases and J by 4 bases. The CDR3 has 15 amino acids. CDR3 residues: CASSRTGPSNEKLFF. Written as DNA, the CDR3 is TGCGCCAGCAGCCGGACAGGTCCAAGTAATGAAAAACTGTTTTTT.

The chain carries TRBV6-5 and TRBJ2-7; D is uncertain. The germline gives CDR1 MNHEY, CDR2 SVGAGI. V was clipped by 10 bases and J by 8 bases, with 18 bases between them. This CDR3 has 12 amino acids. The CDR3 sequence is CATDSPHNKQYF. CDR3 nucleotides: TGTGCCACCGACTCCCCACACAACAAGCAGTACTTC.

This clone has more than one count but fewer than ten. This sequence joins TRBV5-1 and TRBJ2-1, with TRBD2 matching over 13 bases. After removal of 3 bases from V and 0 bases from J, the junction contained 0 bases not matched to a gene. Germline V gene data show CDR1 as SGHRS and CDR2 as YFSETQ. There are 16 residues in the CDR3. CDR3 loop: CASSWTSGGSYNEQFF. The CDR3 DNA follows: TGCGCCAGCAGCTGGACTAGCGGGGGCTCCTACAATGAGCAGTTCTTC.

This chain joins TRBV2 and TRBJ1-4; TRBD1 aligns across 8 bases. CDR1 and CDR2 from the germline V gene are SNHLY and FYNNEI. The CDR3 extends over 14 amino acids. Losses at the gene ends were 6 bases for V and 8 bases for J; bases not matched to a gene: 8. CDR3 bases: TGTGCCAGCAGCCGTGGACAGGGAGGGGAAAAACTGTTTTTT. It translates to CASSRGQGGEKLFF.

This rearrangement joins TRBV7-2 to TRBJ1-4; tentative D call: TRBD1 (5 bases). V was clipped by 5 bases and J by 8 bases, with 15 bases between them. There are 14 residues in the CDR3. Germline-derived CDR1 and CDR2 are SGHTA and FQGNSA. The CDR3, as DNA: TGTGCCAGCAGCCTAAGGGACGGGAAAGAAAAACTGTTTTTT. Its protein product is CASSLRDGKEKLFF.

This sequence joins TRBV18 and TRBJ1-1, with TRBD1 matching 11 bases. V was clipped by 3 bases and J by 10 bases; unmatched bases: 13. CDR1 and CDR2 from the germline V gene are KGHSH and LQKENI. The CDR3 extends over 16 amino acids. This CDR3 reads CASSPLRPDRGLGAFF. Written as DNA, the CDR3 is TGTGCCAGCTCACCCCTCCGTCCGGACAGGGGGCTGGGAGCTTTCTTT.

The V call is TRBV11-2, the J call TRBJ2-1, with 8 positions matching TRBD2. V was clipped by 3 bases and J by 15 bases; unmatched bases: 13. Germline V gives CDR1 SGHAT, CDR2 FQNNGV. The CDR3 consists of 14 residues. CDR3 region: CASSFVAGSPSPFF. CDR3 bases: TGTGCCAGCAGCTTCGTAGCGGGATCTCCAAGCCCGTTCTTC.

The table lists this clone with a count of one. The rearrangement links TRBV19 to TRBJ2-7; D uncertain. The CDR3 spans 15 residues. The V gene lost 4 bases and the J gene lost 1 base, with 14 bases spanning the gap. The germline V gene encodes CDR1 LNHDA and CDR2 SQIVND (reference sequence). CDR3 region: CASSRLADQSYEQYF. CDR3 in DNA: TGTGCCAGTAGTAGGCTGGCAGATCAATCCTACGAGCAGTACTTC.

In this sample, this clone turned up once. V gene TRBV25-1 combines with J gene TRBJ2-1; D uncertain. There are 15 residues in the CDR3. With 0 bases removed from V and 9 bases from J, the gap between germline ends came to 15 bases. Germline CDR1 MGHDK, CDR2 SYGVNS. The CDR3 DNA reads as TGTGCCAGCAGTGAATATGGTGGCAGGTTAGTTGAGCAGTTCTTC. Protein: CASSEYGGRLVEQFF.

This chain connects TRBV6-6 to TRBJ1-1; no firm D call. Trimming removed 2 bases from V and 7 bases from J, with 8 bases in between. The germline V gene has CDR1 MNHNY and CDR2 SVGAGI (reference sequence). The CDR3 totals 12 residues. The CDR3 nucleotides are TGTGCCAGCAGTTACCCCGAGGGTGAAGCTTTCTTT. It translates to CASSYPEGEAFF.

CDR3: CASSSYTGELFF. The CDR3 DNA reads as TGTGCCAGCAGCTCTTACACCGGGGAGCTGTTTTTT. V usage is TRBV5-6 and J usage is TRBJ2-2; no firm D call. Germline V gene sequence: CDR1 SGHDT, CDR2 YYEEEE. The CDR3 contains 12 residues. The V gene lost 3 bases and the J gene lost 3 bases, with 3 bases spanning the gap.

Worth noting for this clone: The same CDR3 can be traced to other DNA sequences in this sample. This chain uses TRBV4-3 with TRBJ1-1; D is ambiguous. Germline V gene data show CDR1 as LGHNA and CDR2 as YSLEER. With 1 base removed from V and 1 base from J, the gap between germline ends came to 10 bases. This CDR3 has 15 amino acids. CDR3 DNA: TGCGCCAGCAGCCAAGTTGAGGGCTCGAACACTGAAGCTTTCTTT. Amino acids: CASSQVEGSNTEAFF.

CDR3: CASSEGAGNQPQHF. CDR3 DNA: TGTGCCAGCAGTGAGGGGGCGGGCAATCAGCCCCAGCATTTT. The chain links TRBV6-1 to TRBJ1-5, with D perhaps TRBD1 (6 bases). Trimming left V 3 bases short and J 2 bases short, with 8 bases between. CDR1 is MNHNS and CDR2 is SASEGT in the germline V gene. This CDR3 region has 14 residues.

The V gene is TRBV7-2, the J gene TRBJ2-5; 10 nucleotides line up with TRBD1. Looked up from germline, CDR1 is SGHTA and CDR2 is FQGNSA. With V trimmed by 2 bases and J by 4 bases, 1 base remained unmatched. The CDR3 totals 14 residues. CDR3 protein: CASSLRTGGETQYF. In DNA form, the CDR3 reads TGTGCCAGCAGCTTACGGACAGGGGGAGAGACCCAGTACTTC.

The gene calls are TRBV28 and TRBJ2-7, with TRBD1 matching 12 bases. Germline values: CDR1 MDHEN, CDR2 SYDVKM. J was trimmed by 7 bases and V by 6 bases; bases with no gene match: 13. The CDR3 spans 16 residues. The CDR3, as DNA: TGTGCCAGCAGCACCGTTTCTGGGACAGGGGGCATGGAGCAGTACTTC. It codes for CASSTVSGTGGMEQYF.